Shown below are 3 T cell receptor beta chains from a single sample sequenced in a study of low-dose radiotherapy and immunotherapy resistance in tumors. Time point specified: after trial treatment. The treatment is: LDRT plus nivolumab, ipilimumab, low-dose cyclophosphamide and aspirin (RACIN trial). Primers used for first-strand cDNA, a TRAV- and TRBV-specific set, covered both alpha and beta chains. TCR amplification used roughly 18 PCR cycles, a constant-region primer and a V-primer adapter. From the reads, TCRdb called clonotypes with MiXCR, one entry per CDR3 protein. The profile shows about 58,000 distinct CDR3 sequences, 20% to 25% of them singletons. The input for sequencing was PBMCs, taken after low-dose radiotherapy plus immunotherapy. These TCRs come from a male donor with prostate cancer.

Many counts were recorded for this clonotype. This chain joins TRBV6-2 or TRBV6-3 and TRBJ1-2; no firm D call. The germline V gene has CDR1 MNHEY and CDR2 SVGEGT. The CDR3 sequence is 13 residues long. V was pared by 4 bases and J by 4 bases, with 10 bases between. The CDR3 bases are TGTGCCAGCAGTTTACGTCGGAGCTATGGCTACACCTTC. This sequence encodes CASSLRRSYGYTF.

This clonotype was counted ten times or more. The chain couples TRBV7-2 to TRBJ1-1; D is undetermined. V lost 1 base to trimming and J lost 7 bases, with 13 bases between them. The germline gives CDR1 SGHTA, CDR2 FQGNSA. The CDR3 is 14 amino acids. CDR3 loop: CASSLGPPRVEAFF. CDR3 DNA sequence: TGTGCCAGCAGCTTAGGACCCCCGAGGGTTGAAGCTTTCTTT.

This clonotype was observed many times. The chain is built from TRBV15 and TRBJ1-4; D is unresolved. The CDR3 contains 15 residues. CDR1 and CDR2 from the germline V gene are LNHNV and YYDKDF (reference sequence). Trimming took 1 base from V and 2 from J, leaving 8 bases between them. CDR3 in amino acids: CATSRAENTNEKLFF. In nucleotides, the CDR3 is TGTGCCACCAGCAGAGCGGAAAACACTAATGAAAAACTGTTTTTT.